This T cell receptor (beta chain) was sequenced during a study of cytomegalovirus exposure and HLA in healthy donors. General study results and limits: Fewer N-insertions than the 666-donor mean were reportedly shown by an Asian-associated ancestry cluster in a later analysis. Researchers catalogued 160 or so TCR beta chains as cytomegalovirus-associated.

Details on this clone: Its antigen remains unidentified.

The primer mix had 60 Vbeta and 13 Jbeta primers. This table comes from immunoSEQ multiplex PCR, and its TCRdb copy is limited to in-frame clones, with some not included. The sample yields about 140,000 clones, roughly 77% seen once. V was clipped by 4 bases and J by 7 bases, with 17 bases between them. The CDR3 extends over 15 amino acids. Germline V CDR1 and CDR2: MNHEY, SVGAGI. The sequenced material came from PBMCs. V is TRBV6-5 and J is TRBJ1-5; D perhaps matches TRBD1 (6 bases). This TCR came from a female donor in good health and CMV-seronegative. The CDR3 sequence: CASSSQAGVGQPQHF. The CDR3 DNA reads as TGTGCCAGCAGTTCTCAGGCAGGGGTTGGGCAGCCCCAGCATTTT.